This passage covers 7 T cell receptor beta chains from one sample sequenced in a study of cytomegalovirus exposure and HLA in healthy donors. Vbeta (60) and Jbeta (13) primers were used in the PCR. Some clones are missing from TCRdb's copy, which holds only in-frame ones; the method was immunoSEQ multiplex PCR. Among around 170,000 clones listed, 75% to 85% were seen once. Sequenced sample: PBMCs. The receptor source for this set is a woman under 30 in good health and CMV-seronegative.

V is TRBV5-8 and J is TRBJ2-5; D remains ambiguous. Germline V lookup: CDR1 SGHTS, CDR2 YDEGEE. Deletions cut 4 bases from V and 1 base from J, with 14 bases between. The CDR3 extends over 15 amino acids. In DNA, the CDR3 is TGTGCCAGCAGCGCCGTTGTGCGGAGCCAAGAGACCCAGTACTTC. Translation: CASSAVVRSQETQYF.

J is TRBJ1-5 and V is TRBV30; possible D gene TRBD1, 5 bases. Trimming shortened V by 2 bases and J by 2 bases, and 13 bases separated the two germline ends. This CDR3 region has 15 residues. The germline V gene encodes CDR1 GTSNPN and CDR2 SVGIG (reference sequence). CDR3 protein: CAWSLEGVGNQPQHF. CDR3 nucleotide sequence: TGTGCCTGGAGTCTTGAAGGGGTAGGCAATCAGCCCCAGCATTTT.

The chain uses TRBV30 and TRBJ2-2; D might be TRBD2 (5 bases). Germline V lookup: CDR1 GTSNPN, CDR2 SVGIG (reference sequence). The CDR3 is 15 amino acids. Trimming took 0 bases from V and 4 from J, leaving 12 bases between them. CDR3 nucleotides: TGTGCCTGGAGTGTAACGAGGGCGGGCACCGGGGAGCTGTTTTTT. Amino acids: CAWSVTRAGTGELFF.

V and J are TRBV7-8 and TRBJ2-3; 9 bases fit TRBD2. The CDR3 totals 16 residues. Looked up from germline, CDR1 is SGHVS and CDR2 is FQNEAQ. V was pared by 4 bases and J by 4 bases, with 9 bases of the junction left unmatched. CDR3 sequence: CASSSYRIAGADTQYF. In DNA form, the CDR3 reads TGTGCCAGCAGCTCTTACAGAATAGCGGGAGCAGATACGCAGTATTTT.

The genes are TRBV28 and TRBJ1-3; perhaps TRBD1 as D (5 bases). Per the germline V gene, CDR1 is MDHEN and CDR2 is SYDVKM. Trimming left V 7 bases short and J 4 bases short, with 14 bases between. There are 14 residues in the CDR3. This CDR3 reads CASTLQGSGNTIYF. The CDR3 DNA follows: TGTGCCAGCACCCTCCAGGGCTCCGGAAACACCATATATTTT.

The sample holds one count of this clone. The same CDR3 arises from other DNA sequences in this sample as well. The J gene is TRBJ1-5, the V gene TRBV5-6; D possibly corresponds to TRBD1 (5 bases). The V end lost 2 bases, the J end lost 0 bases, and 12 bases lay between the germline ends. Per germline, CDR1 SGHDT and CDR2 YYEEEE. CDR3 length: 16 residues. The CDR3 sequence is CASSLQRQNSNQPQHF. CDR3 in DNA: TGTGCCAGCAGCTTACAGAGACAGAATAGCAATCAGCCCCAGCATTTT.

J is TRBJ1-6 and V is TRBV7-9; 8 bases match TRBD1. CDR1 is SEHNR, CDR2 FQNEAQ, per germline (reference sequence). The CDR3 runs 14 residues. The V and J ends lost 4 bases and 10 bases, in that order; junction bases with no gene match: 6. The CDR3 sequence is CASSYGQGGSPLHF. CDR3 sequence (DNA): TGTGCCAGCAGCTATGGACAGGGAGGATCACCCCTCCACTTT.